This T cell receptor (beta chain) is drawn from a study of blood T cell repertoires in COVID-19. Background on the study: PBMCs, B-cell-depleted T cells, or T cells provided the cDNA or gDNA that made up the material.

The CDR3 runs 13 residues. The germline CDR1 and CDR2 sequences are SGDLS and YYNGEE. V gave up 1 base and J gave up 5 bases, with 6 bases separating them. Per the original data handling: Amplification of reference gene primers provided the estimated nucleated cell counts. Only in-frame clones appear in the TCRdb table, and some are missing; sequencing was by immunoSEQ multiplex PCR. D and trimming come from the DNA, and the V and J calls and clone size come from that table. The sample has 150,000 to 200,000 clones, roughly nine tenths seen once. This clone appeared once. Sequences were obtained from PBMCs or T cells enriched from blood (not recorded which). This chain connects TRBV9 to TRBJ2-2, with D possibly matching TRBD2 (5 bases). This TCR came from a woman aged 40-49 years with acute COVID-19. In nucleotides, the CDR3 is TGTGCCAGCAGCGTAAGCGGAACCGGGGAGCTGTTTTTT. It codes for CASSVSGTGELFF.